Listed below are T cell receptor beta chains from one sample, sequenced in a study of shared clonotypes between healthy human individuals. TCRdb's copy holds only in-frame clones and misses some; the assay was immunoSEQ multiplex PCR. The sample contains roughly 2.5 million clones, more than 90% of which appear only once. Sequencing was performed on naive CD4+ T cells sorted from blood. The receptors were sampled from a man younger than 30 in good health. The CDR3 runs from the conserved cysteine through the conserved F or W. Each record gives: clone size, J gene, D gene, V gene, CDR3 protein, CDR3 DNA. D genes are given only for firm matches. The size of a clone is reported for some rows only, either as once, few or many, or as a class for expanded clones.

>once|TRBJ2-2|TRBD2|TRBV29-1
CSPGGGGNTGELFF
TGCAGTCCCGGTGGGGGGGGGAACACCGGGGAGCTGTTTTTT
>.|TRBJ2-1|.|TRBV10-3
CAISERYYNEQFF
TGTGCCATCAGTGAGCGATATTACAATGAGCAGTTCTTC
>.|TRBJ1-2|TRBD1|TRBV6-5
CASSIDRGGGYTF
TGTGCCAGCAGTATTGACAGGGGAGGTGGCTACACCTTC
>once|TRBJ1-1|.|TRBV5-4
CASSLRGRGNTEAFF
TGTGCCAGCAGCTTGAGGGGCAGGGGAAACACTGAAGCTTTCTTT
>.|TRBJ2-2|.|TRBV7-3
CASSTSGGPSTGELFF
TGTGCCAGCAGCACCTCCGGGGGGCCTAGCACCGGGGAGCTGTTTTTT
>.|TRBJ2-5|.|TRBV9
CASSVAGQGGETQYF
TGTGCCAGCAGCGTAGCTGGTCAGGGCGGGGAGACCCAGTACTTC
>.|TRBJ1-4|.|TRBV19
CASTRGGIGEKLFF
TGTGCCAGTACCCGAGGGGGGATCGGTGAAAAACTGTTTTTT
>.|TRBJ2-7|.|TRBV15
CATSRDGDEQYF
TGTGCCACCAGCAGAGATGGTGACGAGCAGTACTTC
>.|TRBJ1-5|TRBD1|TRBV28
CASTPPPGQGIGNQPQHF
TGTGCCAGCACGCCACCCCCGGGACAGGGTATCGGCAATCAGCCCCAGCATTTT
>.|TRBJ1-4|TRBD1|TRBV14
CASSQLTGVGEKLFF
TGTGCCAGCAGCCAGCTTACAGGGGTTGGGGAAAAACTGTTTTTT
>.|TRBJ2-1|.|TRBV4-2
CASSQVNGNEQFF
TGTGCCAGCAGCCAAGTTAACGGGAATGAGCAGTTCTTC
>.|TRBJ1-4|TRBD1|TRBV7-6
CASSLQGGRSNEKLFF
TGTGCCAGCAGCTTACAGGGGGGCAGGTCTAATGAAAAACTGTTTTTT
>.|TRBJ2-7|.|TRBV10-3
CAISESLGWHF
TGTGCCATCAGTGAGTCGTTAGGGTGGCACTTC
>.|TRBJ2-3|.|TRBV6-5
CASSYAGQSTDTQYF
TGTGCCAGCAGTTACGCGGGACAGAGCACAGATACGCAGTATTTT
>.|TRBJ2-7|.|TRBV5-8
CASSLVWGSYEQYF
TGTGCCAGCAGCTTGGTGTGGGGTTCCTACGAGCAGTACTTC
>.|TRBJ2-2|.|TRBV5-1
CATKWGVNTGELFF
TGCGCCACCAAATGGGGGGTGAACACCGGGGAGCTGTTTTTT
>.|TRBJ2-1|TRBD2|TRBV30
CAWRIAASGGAKFF
TGTGCCTGGAGGATTGCGGCTAGCGGGGGGGCTAAGTTCTTC
>once|TRBJ2-7|TRBD2|TRBV6-5
CASSYGLAGGREQYF
TGTGCCAGCAGTTACGGACTAGCGGGGGGGAGAGAGCAGTACTTC
>.|TRBJ1-5|.|TRBV5-1
CASSLGRPNQPQHF
TGCGCCAGCAGCTTAGGACGGCCCAATCAGCCCCAGCATTTT
>.|TRBJ2-1|TRBD2|TRBV19
CASSSLTSVYNEQFF
TGTGCCAGTAGTAGTTTGACTAGCGTTTACAATGAGCAGTTCTTC
>.|TRBJ2-2|TRBD1|TRBV7-8
CATLGQGVTGELFF
TGTGCCACCTTGGGACAGGGAGTCACCGGGGAGCTGTTTTTT
>.|TRBJ1-1|.|TRBV5-4
CASIGHLGGNTEAFF
TGTGCCAGCATAGGACATTTAGGGGGAAACACTGAAGCTTTCTTT
>.|TRBJ2-3|.|TRBV4-1
CASSRLAPSAGPDTQYF
TGCGCCAGCAGCCGCCTAGCCCCAAGTGCGGGTCCAGATACGCAGTATTTT
>.|TRBJ1-1|.|TRBV9
CASSPPGMNTEAFF
TGTGCCAGCAGCCCCCCCGGCATGAACACTGAAGCTTTCTTT
>.|TRBJ2-2|.|TRBV11-2
CASSLEGLIWVGELFF
TGTGCCAGCAGCTTAGAAGGACTCATTTGGGTCGGGGAGCTGTTTTTT
>.|TRBJ2-7|TRBD2|TRBV2
CASSDRLAGHEQYF
TGTGCCAGCAGTGATCGGCTAGCGGGGCACGAGCAGTACTTC
>.|TRBJ2-5|.|TRBV7-2
CASRLRGNQETQYF
TGTGCCAGCAGGCTCAGGGGTAACCAAGAGACCCAGTACTTC
>.|TRBJ1-6|TRBD1|TRBV30
CAWRYRGGTAYNSPLHF
TGTGCCTGGAGGTACCGGGGGGGGACAGCCTATAATTCACCCCTCCACTTT
>.|TRBJ1-6|.|TRBV19
CASSIDRPYNSPLHF
TGTGCCAGTAGTATCGACAGGCCTTATAATTCACCCCTCCACTTT
>.|TRBJ2-1|TRBD1|TRBV9
CASSPGQERSYNEQFF
TGTGCCAGCAGCCCCGGACAGGAGCGGTCCTACAATGAGCAGTTCTTC
>.|TRBJ1-4|TRBD1|TRBV7-3
CASSPTGARGEKLFF
TGTGCCAGCAGCCCGACAGGGGCCAGGGGTGAAAAACTGTTTTTT
>.|TRBJ1-5|TRBD1|TRBV5-1
CSQPTGDNQPQHF
TGCTCACAACCCACAGGGGATAATCAGCCCCAGCATTTT
>few|TRBJ2-5|.|TRBV5-1
CASSLDLETQYF
TGCGCCAGCAGCTTGGACCTGGAGACCCAGTACTTC
>.|TRBJ1-2|.|TRBV15
CATSRVVFGLTQRGYTF
TGTGCCACCAGCAGAGTCGTATTTGGGTTGACCCAGCGGGGCTACACCTTC
>once|TRBJ2-3|.|TRBV30
CAWGGRRRELTDTQYF
TGTGCCTGGGGGGGGCGGAGACGGGAGTTAACAGATACGCAGTATTTT
>once|TRBJ2-2|.|TRBV2
CATAVSGLTGELFF
TGTGCCACAGCAGTCTCGGGTCTAACCGGGGAGCTGTTTTTT
>.|TRBJ2-7|TRBD1|TRBV10-3
CAISGVRTGSSEQYF
TGTGCCATCAGCGGTGTGAGGACAGGGTCGTCCGAGCAGTACTTC
>.|TRBJ1-2|.|TRBV2
CASSAGDYGYTF
TGTGCCAGCAGTGCAGGGGACTATGGCTACACCTTC
>.|TRBJ1-2|.|TRBV6-6
CASSYLTSNYGYTF
TGTGCCAGCAGTTACCTAACCTCTAACTATGGCTACACCTTC
>.|TRBJ1-6|.|TRBV6-6
CASSLQKYNSPLHF
TGTGCCAGCAGCTTACAGAAGTATAATTCACCCCTCCACTTT
>.|TRBJ1-4|.|TRBV6-6
CASSYSRGSNEKLFF
TGTGCCAGCAGTTACTCTAGGGGATCTAATGAAAAACTGTTTTTT
>.|TRBJ2-6|.|TRBV6-5
CASIDVAGANVLTF
TGTGCCAGCATCGACGTGGCTGGGGCCAACGTCCTGACTTTC